This T cell receptor beta chain appears in the sequencing data of a study of cytomegalovirus exposure and HLA in healthy donors. This clone was picked up one time. Its target is unknown. Study results and caveats: Earlier analysis yielded a pattern in which most TCR beta V segments were productive about 87% or about 30% of the time. Testing in vitro showed a few CMV-associated chains specific for CMV antigens. With further analysis later on, most CMV-associated TCR beta chains appeared HLA-restricted.

V was cut by 4 bases and J by 0 bases, with 17 bases left in between. Germline CDR1 reads SGHRS; CDR2 reads YFSETQ. The CDR3 is made up of 16 amino acids. Primers included in the PCR were 60 Vbeta and 13 Jbeta primers. Sequencing was performed with immunoSEQ multiplex PCR; in TCRdb, only in-frame clones are kept and a portion is missing. Of roughly 150,000 clones detected, 75% appear once; the ten largest clones hold over 6.5%. The donors (healthy individuals) were bone marrow donors. The J gene is TRBJ2-7, the V gene TRBV5-1, with no clear D. Material for sequencing was PBMCs. The source of this sequence is a man aged 25 to 40 in good health and CMV-seronegative. This CDR3 is CASSPLSVANSYEQYF. As DNA, the CDR3 is TGCGCCAGCAGCCCCCTTTCAGTAGCCAACTCCTACGAGCAGTACTTC.